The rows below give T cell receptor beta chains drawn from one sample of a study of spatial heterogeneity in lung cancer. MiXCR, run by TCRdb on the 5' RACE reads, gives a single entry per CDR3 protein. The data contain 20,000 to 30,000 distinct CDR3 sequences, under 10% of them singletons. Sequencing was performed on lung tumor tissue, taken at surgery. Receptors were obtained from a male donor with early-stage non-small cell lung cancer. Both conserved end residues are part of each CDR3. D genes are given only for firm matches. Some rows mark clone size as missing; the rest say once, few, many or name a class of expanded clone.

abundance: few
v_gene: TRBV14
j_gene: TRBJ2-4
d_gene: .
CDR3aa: CASSQEGGVKNIQYF
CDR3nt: TGTGCCAGCAGCCAAGAAGGTGGGGTGAAAAACATTCAGTACTTC

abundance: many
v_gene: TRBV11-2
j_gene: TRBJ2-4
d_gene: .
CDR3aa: CASSLGGVAKNIQYF
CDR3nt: TGTGCCAGCAGCTTAGGGGGGGTAGCCAAAAACATTCAGTACTTC

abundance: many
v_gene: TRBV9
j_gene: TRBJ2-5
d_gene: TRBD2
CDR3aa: CASSEQDTSGRTEETQYF
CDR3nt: TGTGCCAGCAGCGAACAGGACACTAGCGGGAGAACTGAAGAGACCCAGTACTTC

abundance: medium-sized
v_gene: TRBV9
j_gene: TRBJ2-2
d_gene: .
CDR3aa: CASSGTVGLPGELFF
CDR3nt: TGTGCCAGCAGCGGCACAGTCGGCCTCCCCGGGGAGCTGTTTTTT

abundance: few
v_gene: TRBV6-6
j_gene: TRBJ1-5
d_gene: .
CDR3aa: CASSYSSGGNSNQPQHF
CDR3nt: TGTGCCAGCAGTTACTCCTCCGGGGGGAATAGCAATCAGCCCCAGCATTTT

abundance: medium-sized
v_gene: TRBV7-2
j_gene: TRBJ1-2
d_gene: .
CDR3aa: CASSLGGHYGYTF
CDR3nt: TGTGCCAGCAGCTTGGGAGGTCACTATGGCTACACCTTC

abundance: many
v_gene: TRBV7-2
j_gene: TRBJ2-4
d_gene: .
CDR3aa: CASSHQRAKNIQYF
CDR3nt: TGTGCCAGCAGCCACCAGCGGGCCAAAAACATTCAGTACTTC

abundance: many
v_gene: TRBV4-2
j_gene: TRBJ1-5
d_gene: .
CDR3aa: CASSQVQAYNQPQHF
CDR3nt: TGTGCCAGCAGCCAAGTACAGGCTTACAATCAGCCCCAGCATTTT

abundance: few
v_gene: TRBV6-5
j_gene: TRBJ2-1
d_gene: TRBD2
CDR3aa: CASKAGGPVGEQFF
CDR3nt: TGTGCCAGCAAGGCGGGGGGGCCAGTGGGTGAGCAGTTCTTC

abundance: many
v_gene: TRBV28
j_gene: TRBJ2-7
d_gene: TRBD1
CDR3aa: CASSLTGVNEQYF
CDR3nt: TGTGCCAGCAGTTTGACAGGGGTAAACGAGCAGTACTTC

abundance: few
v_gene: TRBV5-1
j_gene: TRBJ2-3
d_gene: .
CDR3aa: CASSLVIGDTQYF
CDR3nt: TGCGCCAGCAGCTTGGTGATCGGAGATACGCAGTATTTT

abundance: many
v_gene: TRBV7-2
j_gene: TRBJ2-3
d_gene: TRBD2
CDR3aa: CASSLDVGGSTDTQYF
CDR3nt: TGTGCCAGCAGCTTAGATGTCGGGGGGTCCACAGATACGCAGTATTTT

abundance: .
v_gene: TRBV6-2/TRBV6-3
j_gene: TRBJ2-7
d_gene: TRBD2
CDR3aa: CASSLFRGVYEQYF
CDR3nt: TGTGCCAGCAGTTTATTCCGGGGGGTCTACGAGCAGTACTTC

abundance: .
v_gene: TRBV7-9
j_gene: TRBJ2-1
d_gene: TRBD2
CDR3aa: CASIGGADNEQFF
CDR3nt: TGTGCCAGCATCGGGGGGGCCGACAATGAGCAGTTCTTC